These 8 T cell receptor beta chains came from one sample sequenced in a study of identical twins. In TCRdb, the 5' RACE reads were re-called with MiXCR into one record per CDR3 protein. This table has 400,000 to 500,000 distinct CDR3 sequences, around a sixth appearing once. The sequenced material came from naive T cells sorted from blood. These receptors were collected from a man aged 50 or older in good health.

This clonotype turned up a few times. V gene TRBV20-1 combines with J gene TRBJ2-3, with D maybe TRBD2 (6 bases). V shed 6 bases and J shed 2 bases, with 15 bases lying between them. The CDR3 spans 14 residues. Germline-derived CDR1 and CDR2 are DFQATT and SNEGSKA (reference sequence). The CDR3 DNA sequence: TGCAGTGCGGGGACTGGGGGGAACACAGATACGCAGTATTTT. This codes for CSAGTGGNTDTQYF.

The chain is built from TRBV20-1 and TRBJ2-5; D might be TRBD2 (5 bases). CDR1 and CDR2 (germline): DFQATT, SNEGSKA (reference sequence). V lost 0 bases to trimming and J lost 1 base, with 9 bases between them. This CDR3 spans 14 amino acids. The CDR3 reads CSARDTDSQETQYF. Written as DNA, the CDR3 is TGCAGTGCTAGAGATACGGACTCCCAAGAGACCCAGTACTTC.

This clonotype came up a few times. The genes are TRBV7-3 and TRBJ2-1, with D possibly being TRBD2 (7 bases). Deletions cut 1 base from V and 9 bases from J, with 19 bases between. The CDR3 loop spans 16 amino acids. CDR1 and CDR2 from the germline V gene are SGHTA and FQGTGA. The CDR3 coding sequence is TGTGCCAGCAGCTTAAAGGGGGGAGGGCCGAGGAGTGAGCAGTTCTTC. It encodes CASSLKGGGPRSEQFF.

The chain carries TRBV11-1 and TRBJ2-1; TRBD2 agrees at 13 bases. The CDR3 contains 20 residues. V lost 2 bases, J lost 1 base, and 11 bases stayed unmatched. Per germline, CDR1 SGHAT and CDR2 FQDESV (reference sequence). CDR3 residues: CASSLTVGTSGVQSYNEQFF. The CDR3 bases are TGTGCCAGCAGCTTAACCGTCGGGACTAGCGGGGTGCAGTCCTACAATGAGCAGTTCTTC.

V gene TRBV11-2 combines with J gene TRBJ2-1, with 15 nucleotides matching TRBD2. In germline, CDR1 is SGHAT, CDR2 FQNNGV. This CDR3 region has 15 residues. V gave up 4 bases and J gave up 8 bases; unmatched junction bases: 3. The CDR3 sequence is CASSWGLAGGYEQFF. In DNA, the CDR3 is TGTGCCAGCAGCTGGGGACTAGCGGGGGGCTATGAGCAGTTCTTC.

The rearrangement links TRBV24-1 to TRBJ2-3, with 7 positions matching TRBD2. The CDR3 is made up of 16 amino acids. V shed 0 bases, J shed 4 bases, and the junction held 6 bases outside the gene matches. Germline V CDR1 and CDR2: KGHDR, SFDVKD. This chain's CDR3 is CATSDLSTSKADTQYF. In DNA, the CDR3 is TGTGCCACCAGTGATTTGTCGACTAGCAAGGCAGATACGCAGTATTTT.

CDR3 residues: CASSSPGKDQPQHF. CDR3 sequence (DNA): TGTGCCAGCAGTTCCCCAGGGAAGGATCAGCCCCAGCATTTT. This sequence joins TRBV5-6 and TRBJ1-5, with D maybe TRBD1 (5 bases). The germline V gene has CDR1 SGHDT and CDR2 YYEEEE. This CDR3 region has 14 residues. V shed 5 bases and J shed 5 bases, with 14 bases lying between them.

This clonotype was recorded only once. The rearrangement joins TRBV11-2 to TRBJ1-2; no reliable D call. Trimming pared 3 bases from V and 2 bases from J, leaving 7 bases between. The CDR3 consists of 13 residues. Germline lookup yields CDR1 SGHAT and CDR2 FQNNGV. Written as DNA, the CDR3 is TGTGCCAGCAGCTTGAGTCAGAACTATGGCTACACCTTC. Protein product: CASSLSQNYGYTF.